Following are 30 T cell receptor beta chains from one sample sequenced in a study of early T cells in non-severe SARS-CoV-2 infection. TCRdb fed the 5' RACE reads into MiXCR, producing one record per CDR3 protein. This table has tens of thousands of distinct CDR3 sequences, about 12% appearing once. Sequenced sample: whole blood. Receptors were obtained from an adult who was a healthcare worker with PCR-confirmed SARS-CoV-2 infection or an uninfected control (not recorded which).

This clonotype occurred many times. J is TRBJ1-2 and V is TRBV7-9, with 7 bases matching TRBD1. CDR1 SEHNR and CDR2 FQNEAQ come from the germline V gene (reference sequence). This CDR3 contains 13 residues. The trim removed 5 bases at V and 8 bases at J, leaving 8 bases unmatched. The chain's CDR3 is CASSILGGRGYTF. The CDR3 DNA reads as TGTGCCAGCAGCATCCTAGGGGGCCGAGGCTACACCTTC.

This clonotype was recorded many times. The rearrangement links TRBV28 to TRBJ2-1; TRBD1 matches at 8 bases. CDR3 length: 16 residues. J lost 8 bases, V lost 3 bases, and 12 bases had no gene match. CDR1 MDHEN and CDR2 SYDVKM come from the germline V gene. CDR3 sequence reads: CASSFGGTGAFHEQFF. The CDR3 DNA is TGTGCCAGCAGTTTTGGTGGGACAGGAGCTTTCCATGAGCAGTTCTTC.

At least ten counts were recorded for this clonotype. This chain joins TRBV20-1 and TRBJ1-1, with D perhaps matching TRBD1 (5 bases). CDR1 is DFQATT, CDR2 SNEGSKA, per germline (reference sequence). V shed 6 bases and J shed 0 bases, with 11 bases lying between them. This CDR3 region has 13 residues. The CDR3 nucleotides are TGCAGTGCCCGGGGCTCGTTGAACACTGAAGCTTTCTTT. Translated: CSARGSLNTEAFF.

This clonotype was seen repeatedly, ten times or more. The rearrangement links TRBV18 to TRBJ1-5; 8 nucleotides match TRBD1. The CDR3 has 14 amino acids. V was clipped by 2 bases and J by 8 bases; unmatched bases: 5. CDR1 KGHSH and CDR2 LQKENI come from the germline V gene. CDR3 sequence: CASSPGQGSKPQHF. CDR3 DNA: TGTGCCAGCTCACCAGGACAGGGAAGTAAGCCCCAGCATTTT. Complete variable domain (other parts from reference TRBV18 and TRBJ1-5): NAGVMQNPRHLVRRRGQEARLRCSPMKGHSHVYWYRQLPEEGLKFMVYLQKENIIDESGMPKERFSAEFPKEGPSILRIQQVVRGDSAAYFCASSPGQGSKPQHFGDGTRLSIL.

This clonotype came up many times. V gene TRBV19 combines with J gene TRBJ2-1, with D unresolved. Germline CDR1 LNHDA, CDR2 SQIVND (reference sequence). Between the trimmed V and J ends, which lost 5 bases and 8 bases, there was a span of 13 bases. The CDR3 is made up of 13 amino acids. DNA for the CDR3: TGTGCCAGTAGTGCAACATACCTCCATGAGCAGTTCTTC. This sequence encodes CASSATYLHEQFF.

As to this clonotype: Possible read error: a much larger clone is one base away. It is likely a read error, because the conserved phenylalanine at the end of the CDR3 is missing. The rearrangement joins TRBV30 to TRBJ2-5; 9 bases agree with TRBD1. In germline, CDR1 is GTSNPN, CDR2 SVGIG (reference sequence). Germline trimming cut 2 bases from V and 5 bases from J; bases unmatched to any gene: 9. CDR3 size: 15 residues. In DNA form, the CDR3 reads TGTGCCTGGAGTATGGACAGGGGAAGTTTGGAGACCCAGTACTCC. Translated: CAWSMDRGSLETQYS.

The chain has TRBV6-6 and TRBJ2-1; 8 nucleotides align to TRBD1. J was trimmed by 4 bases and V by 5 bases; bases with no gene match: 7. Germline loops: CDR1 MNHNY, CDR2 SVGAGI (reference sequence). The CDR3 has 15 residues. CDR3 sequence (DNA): TGTGCCAGCAGTCAGAACCGGGACAGGTACAATGAGCAGTTCTTC. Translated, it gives CASSQNRDRYNEQFF.

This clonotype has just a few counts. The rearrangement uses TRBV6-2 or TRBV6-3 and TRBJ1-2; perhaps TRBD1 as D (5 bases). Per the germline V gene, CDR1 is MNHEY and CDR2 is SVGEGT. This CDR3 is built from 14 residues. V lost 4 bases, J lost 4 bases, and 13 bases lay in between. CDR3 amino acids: CASSSGRGVYGYTF. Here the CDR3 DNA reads TGTGCCAGCAGTTCCGGACGGGGGGTCTATGGCTACACCTTC.

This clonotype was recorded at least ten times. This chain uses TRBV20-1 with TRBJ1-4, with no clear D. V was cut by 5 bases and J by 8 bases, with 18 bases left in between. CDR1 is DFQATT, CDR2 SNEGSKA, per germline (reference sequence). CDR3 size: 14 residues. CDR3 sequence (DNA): TGCAGTGCTCGCGGAACCCGAGGAGGAGAAAAACTGTTTTTT. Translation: CSARGTRGGEKLFF.

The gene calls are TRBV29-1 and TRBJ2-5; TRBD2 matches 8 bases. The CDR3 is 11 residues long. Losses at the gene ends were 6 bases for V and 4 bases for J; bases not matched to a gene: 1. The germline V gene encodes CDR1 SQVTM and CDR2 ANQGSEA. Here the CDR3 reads CSVSGGETQYF. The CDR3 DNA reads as TGCAGCGTCAGCGGGGGAGAGACCCAGTACTTC.

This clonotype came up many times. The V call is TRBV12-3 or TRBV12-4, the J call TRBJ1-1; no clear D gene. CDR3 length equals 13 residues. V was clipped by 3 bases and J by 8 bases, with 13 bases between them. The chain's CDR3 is CASSFRGRWEAFF. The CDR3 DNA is TGTGCCAGCAGTTTTCGGGGTCGTTGGGAAGCTTTCTTT.

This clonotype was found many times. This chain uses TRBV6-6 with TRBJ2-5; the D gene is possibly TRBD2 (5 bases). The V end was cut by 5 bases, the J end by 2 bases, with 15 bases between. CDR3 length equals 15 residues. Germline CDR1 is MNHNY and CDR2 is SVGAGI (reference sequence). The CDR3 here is CASSPPKRIQETQYF. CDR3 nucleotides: TGTGCCAGCAGTCCTCCCAAGCGGATACAAGAGACCCAGTACTTC.

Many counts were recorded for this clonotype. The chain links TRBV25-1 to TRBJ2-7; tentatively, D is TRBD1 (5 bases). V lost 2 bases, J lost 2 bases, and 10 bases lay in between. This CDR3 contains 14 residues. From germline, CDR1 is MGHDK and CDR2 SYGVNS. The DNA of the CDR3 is TGTGCCAGCAGTGAACCTCAGGGAACCTACGAGCAGTACTTC. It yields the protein CASSEPQGTYEQYF.

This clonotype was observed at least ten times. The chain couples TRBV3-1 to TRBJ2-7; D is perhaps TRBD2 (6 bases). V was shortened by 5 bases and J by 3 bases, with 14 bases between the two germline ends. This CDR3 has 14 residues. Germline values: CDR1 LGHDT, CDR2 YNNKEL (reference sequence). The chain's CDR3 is CASSAGRRGYEQYF. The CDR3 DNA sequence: TGTGCCAGCAGCGCGGGACGCCGTGGCTACGAGCAGTACTTC.

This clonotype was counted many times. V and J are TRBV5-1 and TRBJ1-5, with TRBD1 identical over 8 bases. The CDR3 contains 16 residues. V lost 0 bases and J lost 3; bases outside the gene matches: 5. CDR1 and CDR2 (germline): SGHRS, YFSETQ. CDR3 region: CASSLEGTGPNQPQHF. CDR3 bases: TGCGCCAGCAGCTTGGAGGGGACAGGTCCCAATCAGCCCCAGCATTTT.

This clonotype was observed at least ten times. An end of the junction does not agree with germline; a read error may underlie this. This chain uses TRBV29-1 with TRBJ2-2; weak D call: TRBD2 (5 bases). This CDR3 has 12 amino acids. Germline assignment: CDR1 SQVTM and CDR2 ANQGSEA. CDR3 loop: CSVEQNTGELFF. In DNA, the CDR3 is TGCAGCGTTGAACAGAACACCGGGGAGCTTTTTTTT.

CDR3 nucleotide sequence: TGCGCCAGCAGCTTAGAGCGGGCCGATTTGGAGCAGTTCTTC. It encodes CASSLERADLEQFF. The V gene is TRBV5-1, the J gene TRBJ2-1, with a tentative D call TRBD2 (6 bases). Trimming took 2 bases from V and 10 from J, leaving 16 bases between them. The CDR3 has 14 residues. CDR1 SGHRS and CDR2 YFSETQ come from the germline V gene.

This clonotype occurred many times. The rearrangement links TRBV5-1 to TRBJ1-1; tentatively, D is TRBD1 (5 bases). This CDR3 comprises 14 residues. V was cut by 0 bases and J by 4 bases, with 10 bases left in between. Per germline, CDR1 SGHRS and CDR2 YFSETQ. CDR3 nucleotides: TGCGCCAGCAGCTTGGAGGGAGGGGCCACTGAAGCTTTCTTT. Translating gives CASSLEGGATEAFF.

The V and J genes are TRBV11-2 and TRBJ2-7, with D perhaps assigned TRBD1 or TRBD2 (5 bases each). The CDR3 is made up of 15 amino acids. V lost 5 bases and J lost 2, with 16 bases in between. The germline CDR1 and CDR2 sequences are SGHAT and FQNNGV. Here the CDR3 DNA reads TGTGCCAGCAGCCTCCCGGGGACGCTTACCTACGAGCAGTACTTC. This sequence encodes CASSLPGTLTYEQYF.

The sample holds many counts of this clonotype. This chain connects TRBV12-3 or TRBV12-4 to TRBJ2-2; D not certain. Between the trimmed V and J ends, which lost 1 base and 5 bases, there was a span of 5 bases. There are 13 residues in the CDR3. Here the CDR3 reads CASSLVGTGELFF. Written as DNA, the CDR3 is TGTGCCAGCAGTTTAGTTGGTACCGGGGAGCTGTTTTTT.

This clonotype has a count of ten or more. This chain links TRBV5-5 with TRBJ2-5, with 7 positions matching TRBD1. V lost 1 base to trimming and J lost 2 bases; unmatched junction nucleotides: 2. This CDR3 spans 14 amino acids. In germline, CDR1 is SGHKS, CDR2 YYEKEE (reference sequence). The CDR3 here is CASSLKGQQETQYF. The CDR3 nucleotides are TGTGCCAGCAGCTTGAAGGGACAGCAAGAGACCCAGTACTTC.

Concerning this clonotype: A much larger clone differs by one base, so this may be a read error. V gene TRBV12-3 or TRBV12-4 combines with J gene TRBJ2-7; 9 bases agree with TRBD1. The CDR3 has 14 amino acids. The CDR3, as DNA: TGTGCCAGCAGCGGACAGGGGCACTCCTACGAGCAGCACTTC. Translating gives CASSGQGHSYEQHF.

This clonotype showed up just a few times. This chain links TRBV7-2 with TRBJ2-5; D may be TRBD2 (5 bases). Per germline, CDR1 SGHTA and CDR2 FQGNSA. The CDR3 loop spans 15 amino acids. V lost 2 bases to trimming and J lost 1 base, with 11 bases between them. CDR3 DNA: TGTGCCAGCAGCTTATGGGAGCGCAGCCAAGAGACCCAGTACTTC. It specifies CASSLWERSQETQYF.

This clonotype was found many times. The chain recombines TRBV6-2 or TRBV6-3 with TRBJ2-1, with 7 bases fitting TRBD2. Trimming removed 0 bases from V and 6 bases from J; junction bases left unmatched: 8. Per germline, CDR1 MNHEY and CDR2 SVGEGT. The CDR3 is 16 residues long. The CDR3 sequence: CASSYSLADPGNEQFF. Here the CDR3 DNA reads TGTGCCAGCAGTTACTCCCTAGCGGATCCAGGCAATGAGCAGTTCTTC.

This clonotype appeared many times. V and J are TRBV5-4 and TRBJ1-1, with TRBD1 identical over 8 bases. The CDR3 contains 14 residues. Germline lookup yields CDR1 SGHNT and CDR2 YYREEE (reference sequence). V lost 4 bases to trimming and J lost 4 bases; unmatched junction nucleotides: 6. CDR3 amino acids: CASSPGGLGTEAFF. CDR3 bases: TGTGCCAGCAGCCCAGGGGGCTTGGGCACTGAAGCTTTCTTT.

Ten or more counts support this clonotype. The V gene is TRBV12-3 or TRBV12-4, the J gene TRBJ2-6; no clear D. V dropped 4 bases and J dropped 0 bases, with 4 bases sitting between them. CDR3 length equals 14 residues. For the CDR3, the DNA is TGTGCCAGCAGTTCCAGCTCTGGGGCCAACGTCCTGACTTTC. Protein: CASSSSSGANVLTF.

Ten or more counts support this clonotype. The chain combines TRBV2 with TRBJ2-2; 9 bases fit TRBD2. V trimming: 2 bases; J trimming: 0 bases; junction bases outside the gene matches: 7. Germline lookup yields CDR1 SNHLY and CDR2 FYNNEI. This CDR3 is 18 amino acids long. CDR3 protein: CASSEKGLAGANTGELFF. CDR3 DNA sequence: TGTGCCAGCAGTGAAAAGGGTTTAGCGGGGGCGAACACCGGGGAGCTGTTTTTT.

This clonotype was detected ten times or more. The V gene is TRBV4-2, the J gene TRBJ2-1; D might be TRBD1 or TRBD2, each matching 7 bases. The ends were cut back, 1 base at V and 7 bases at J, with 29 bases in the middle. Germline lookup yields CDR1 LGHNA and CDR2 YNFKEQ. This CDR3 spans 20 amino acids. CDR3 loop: CASSQGILGRGRTGGNEQFF. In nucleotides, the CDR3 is TGTGCCAGCAGCCAAGGGATTCTAGGGCGGGGGCGGACAGGAGGGAATGAGCAGTTCTTC.

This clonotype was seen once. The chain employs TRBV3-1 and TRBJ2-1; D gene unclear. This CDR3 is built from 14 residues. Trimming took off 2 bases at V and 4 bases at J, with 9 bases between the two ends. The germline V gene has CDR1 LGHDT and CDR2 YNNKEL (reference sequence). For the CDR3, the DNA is TGTGCCAGCAGCCAACCGGACCAGTACAATGAGCAGTTCTTC. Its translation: CASSQPDQYNEQFF.

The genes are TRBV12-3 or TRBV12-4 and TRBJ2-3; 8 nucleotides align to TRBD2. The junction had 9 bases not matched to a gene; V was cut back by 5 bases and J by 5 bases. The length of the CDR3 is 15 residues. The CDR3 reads CASSRRGGLGDTQYF. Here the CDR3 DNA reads TGTGCCAGCAGTAGACGGGGGGGCCTGGGAGATACGCAGTATTTT.